The rows below give T cell receptor beta chains drawn from one sample of a study of blood T cell repertoires in COVID-19. Produced via immunoSEQ multiplex PCR; TCRdb's table is partial and in-frame only. The sample yields 80,000 to 95,000 clones, roughly 79% seen once. The sequenced sample consisted of peripheral blood. Receptor source: a man older than 75 with acute or convalescent COVID-19. The CDR3 runs from the conserved cysteine through the conserved F or W. D genes are given only for firm matches.

d_gene | j_gene | v_gene | CDR3aa
. | TRBJ2-3 | TRBV6-1 | CASSESAGSTDTQYF
. | TRBJ1-2 | TRBV5-4 | CASSLPGHQNYGYTF
TRBD2 | TRBJ2-3 | TRBV5-4 | CASSLEPGLAGTDTQYF
TRBD1 | TRBJ2-2 | TRBV14 | CASSADRVITGELFF
. | TRBJ2-6 | TRBV28 | CASSSQGLVLTF
TRBD1 | TRBJ1-1 | TRBV10-2 | CASSESGQHLNTEAFF
. | TRBJ2-2 | TRBV6-5 | CASDFRGTTGELFF
. | TRBJ1-5 | TRBV5-6 | CASSSGQINQPQHF
. | TRBJ2-2 | TRBV7-6 | CASSLVQQNTGELFF
TRBD2 | TRBJ2-3 | TRBV4-2 | CASSQERTSLQYF
TRBD1 | TRBJ2-7 | TRBV5-1 | CASSRNNRQGRPRPGEQYF
. | TRBJ1-6 | TRBV4-3 | CASSQVQGNNSPLHF
TRBD1 | TRBJ2-1 | TRBV2 | CASSARDRGYDNEQFF
TRBD1 | TRBJ1-2 | TRBV28 | CASSHTTGGYGYTF
TRBD2 | TRBJ2-7 | TRBV27 | CASSLPGTSGSLNEQYF
TRBD2 | TRBJ2-1 | TRBV24-1 | CATSDSGLAGGSSYNEQFF
TRBD1 | TRBJ1-2 | TRBV18 | CASSPRTGAFRANYGYTF
TRBD1 | TRBJ1-1 | TRBV5-1 | CASSLGQPGAEAFF
. | TRBJ2-6 | TRBV18 | CASSPQGSSSGANVLTF
TRBD1 | TRBJ2-7 | TRBV15 | CATSRVRTGASYEQYF
. | TRBJ1-6 | TRBV6-1 | CASSDLGFPGSPLHF
. | TRBJ1-1 | TRBV15 | CATSRDRERTEAFF
. | TRBJ1-6 | TRBV2 | CASTFQGNSPLHF
. | TRBJ2-7 | TRBV5-1 | CASSLSAYEQYF
. | TRBJ1-5 | TRBV2 | CASSDSGGQPQHF
. | TRBJ2-3 | TRBV12-3/TRBV12-4 | CASSFGDTQYF
TRBD1 | TRBJ2-1 | TRBV3-1/TRBV3-2 | CASSLGQGDEQFF
. | TRBJ2-1 | TRBV3-1/TRBV3-2 | CASSQRRKEEHEQFF
. | TRBJ2-2 | TRBV18 | CASSPPTGGAGELFF
TRBD1 | TRBJ2-1 | TRBV28 | CASSSTGTGGYNEQFF
TRBD1 | TRBJ1-2 | TRBV11-3 | CASSSDRDNYGYTF
. | TRBJ2-7 | TRBV28 | CASSSYYEQYF
TRBD2 | TRBJ2-1 | TRBV10-3 | CAISDRLARQLDNEQFF
TRBD2 | TRBJ2-1 | TRBV30 | CAGRGLYNEQFF
TRBD2 | TRBJ2-3 | TRBV12-5 | CASAFGGSVDTQYF
. | TRBJ1-1 | TRBV29-1 | CSVTLSDSGNTEAFF
TRBD1 | TRBJ1-1 | TRBV29-1 | CSVAGTGGGNTEAFF
TRBD2 | TRBJ2-2 | TRBV9 | CASSPRGTIPPGELFF
TRBD1 | TRBJ2-7 | TRBV11-2 | CASSLPGQGYEQYF
TRBD1 | TRBJ1-2 | TRBV19 | CASREQGANGYTF
. | TRBJ1-1 | TRBV7-9 | CASSLAYEFTGTEAFF
TRBD1 | TRBJ2-1 | TRBV27 | CASSLSGFRQGSSYNEQFF
. | TRBJ2-7 | TRBV5-5 | CASSLVRDSYEQYF
TRBD1 | TRBJ1-4 | TRBV27 | CASRVQGAGEKLFF
TRBD1 | TRBJ1-2 | TRBV20-1 | CSASRDRGYYGYTF
TRBD1 | TRBJ2-6 | TRBV3-1/TRBV3-2 | CASSGGTGPSGANVLTF
TRBD2 | TRBJ2-5 | TRBV14 | CASSQGITSGQETQYF
. | TRBJ2-2 | TRBV5-1 | CASSLAVNYGGELFF
. | TRBJ1-5 | TRBV7-9 | CASSPWGANQPQHF
TRBD2 | TRBJ2-7 | TRBV2 | CATGLGGTYEQYF
TRBD2 | TRBJ2-5 | TRBV11-2 | CASSISSGRGETQYF
. | TRBJ2-5 | TRBV3-1/TRBV3-2 | CASSQGHKETQYF
. | TRBJ2-3 | TRBV28 | CASSLRGNTQYF
TRBD1 | TRBJ1-2 | TRBV5-1 | CASSFGQTGNGYTF
. | TRBJ2-1 | TRBV6-5 | CASSRSYSSYNEQFF
. | TRBJ2-2 | TRBV5-4 | CASSLDQGSNTGELFF
. | TRBJ1-4 | TRBV11-3 | CASSQGLGGGLFF
. | TRBJ1-2 | TRBV6-1 | CASSEDPAGYYGYTF
. | TRBJ1-1 | TRBV5-1 | CASSLRAQNTEAFF